The 19 T cell receptor beta chains below come from one sample, sequenced in a study of radiation and T cells in renal cell carcinoma. The table came from immunoSEQ multiplex PCR; TCRdb's copy has only in-frame clones and leaves some out. This table holds 85,000 to 100,000 clones, about 88% found once. Sample time point: baseline pretreatment blood. Treatment reported: 15 Gy SBRT to primary tumor, nephrectomy 4 weeks later. The sample was blood, taken from a patient whose treatment included radiotherapy and nephrectomy. The receptors were sampled from a man between 50 and 59 years old with renal cell carcinoma.

The chain couples TRBV2 to TRBJ1-6; 7 nucleotides match TRBD1. The V gene end was trimmed by 4 bases and the J gene end by 7 bases; junction bases not matched to a gene: 4. Germline V CDR1 and CDR2: SNHLY, FYNNEI. There are 14 residues in the CDR3. The CDR3 DNA sequence: TGTGCCAGCAGTGGACAGGGATGGAATTCACCCCTCCACTTT. Translating gives CASSGQGWNSPLHF.

This clone was counted a few times. This chain links TRBV29-1 with TRBJ1-3, with D possibly matching TRBD1 (5 bases). The CDR3 is 15 amino acids. In germline, CDR1 is SQVTM, CDR2 ANQGSEA. V gave up 5 bases and J gave up 0 bases, with 14 bases separating them. The CDR3 protein is CSVRAGSLSGNTIYF. CDR3 bases: TGCAGCGTTCGGGCAGGGTCCCTCTCTGGAAACACCATATATTTT.

The rearrangement joins TRBV19 to TRBJ2-2; D unclear. Germline-derived CDR1 and CDR2 are LNHDA and SQIVND (reference sequence). This CDR3 has 14 residues. Trimming left V 3 bases short and J 4 bases short, with 9 bases between. The CDR3 here is CASSIQRSTGELFF. CDR3 coding DNA: TGTGCCAGTAGTATTCAGAGGTCCACCGGGGAGCTGTTTTTT.

The gene calls are TRBV10-3 and TRBJ2-7; tentative D call: TRBD2 (5 bases). In germline, CDR1 is ENHRY, CDR2 SYGVKD. This CDR3 has 14 amino acids. V dropped 3 bases and J dropped 1 base, with 10 bases sitting between them. CDR3 nucleotides: TGTGCCATCAGTGATTTTCTAGCATCCTACGAGCAGTACTTC. As protein: CAISDFLASYEQYF.

J is TRBJ1-1 and V is TRBV6-1; 9 positions match TRBD1. The CDR3 consists of 16 residues. Germline V gives CDR1 MNHNS, CDR2 SASEGT. V shed 4 bases and J 0 bases; nucleotides not matched to a gene: 6. CDR3 sequence: CASSGGGQGLNTEAFF. CDR3 DNA: TGTGCCAGCAGTGGGGGGGGACAGGGATTGAACACTGAAGCTTTCTTT.

CDR3 residues: CASSGGGTQYF. CDR3 DNA: TGTGCCAGCAGTGGTGGGGGGACCCAGTACTTC. V usage is TRBV2 and J usage is TRBJ2-5; possibly TRBD1 or TRBD2 for D (5 bases each). This CDR3 contains 11 residues. CDR1 is SNHLY, CDR2 FYNNEI, per germline. The V end was cut by 4 bases, the J end by 7 bases, with 7 bases between.

The V call is TRBV4-2, the J call TRBJ2-7; D not resolved. V was shortened by 0 bases and J by 3 bases, with 6 bases between the two germline ends. Germline values: CDR1 LGHNA, CDR2 YNFKEQ. The CDR3 is 13 amino acids. Here the CDR3 DNA reads TGTGCCAGCAGCCAAGATTTGCGCTACGAGCAGTACTTC. This sequence encodes CASSQDLRYEQYF.

This clone was found a few times. The chain couples TRBV19 to TRBJ1-2; 7 bases fit TRBD1. The germline V gene encodes CDR1 LNHDA and CDR2 SQIVND (reference sequence). V trimming: 4 bases; J trimming: 2 bases; junction bases outside the gene matches: 1. The CDR3 has 13 amino acids. CDR3 DNA: TGTGCCAGTAGTAGGGACAGAAACTATGGCTACACCTTC. Protein product: CASSRDRNYGYTF.

The gene calls are TRBV7-2 and TRBJ1-3; no clear D. Germline values: CDR1 SGHTA, CDR2 FQGNSA. There are 14 residues in the CDR3. Trimming removed 2 bases at V and 4 bases at J, with 9 bases between. The CDR3 DNA reads TGTGCCAGCAGCTTATCCGGGCCCGGAAACACCATATATTTT. Translation gives CASSLSGPGNTIYF.

Points on this clone: This same CDR3 is encoded by further DNA sequences in the sample. The chain carries TRBV10-1 and TRBJ1-1; D unresolved. There are 16 residues in the CDR3. Germline CDR1 and CDR2: WNHNN and SYGVQD (reference sequence). V lost 10 bases to trimming and J lost 3 bases, with 24 bases between them. CDR3 sequence: CATHSPPGKDYTEAFF. CDR3 nucleotides: TGCGCCACCCACTCCCCCCCCGGGAAGGACTACACTGAAGCTTTCTTT.

V is TRBV2 and J is TRBJ1-1, with D possibly being TRBD1 (6 bases). V lost 6 bases and J 3 bases, leaving 20 bases between the germline ends. Germline loops: CDR1 SNHLY, CDR2 FYNNEI. This CDR3 spans 16 amino acids. The CDR3 coding sequence is TGTGCCAGCAGGGGATCGGGGGGCGCATACGACACTGAAGCTTTCTTT. Its protein product is CASRGSGGAYDTEAFF.

In its sample, this clone was seen once. The chain couples TRBV4-2 to TRBJ2-7, with a possible D match to TRBD1 (5 bases). Trimming pared 0 bases from V and 2 bases from J, leaving 14 bases between. Germline V CDR1 and CDR2: LGHNA, YNFKEQ. There are 16 residues in the CDR3. The DNA for the CDR3 is TGTGCCAGCAGCCAAGATTCGGCAGGGTCCCCCTACGAGCAGTACTTC. Protein: CASSQDSAGSPYEQYF.

This clone was picked up a small number of times. This rearrangement joins TRBV10-3 to TRBJ2-6; 9 bases are a match to TRBD1. CDR3 length: 18 amino acids. CDR1 is ENHRY and CDR2 is SYGVKD in the germline V gene. The V gene end was trimmed by 6 bases and the J gene end by 1 base; junction bases not matched to a gene: 10. For the CDR3, the DNA is TGTGCCATCAGGGAGAATAGAGACAGGGGGTCTGGGGCCAACGTCCTGACTTTC. The encoded protein is CAIRENRDRGSGANVLTF.

For the CDR3, the DNA is TGTGCCAGTAGTAGGCAGCCTTCCAATCAGCCCCAGCATTTT. It is translated as CASSRQPSNQPQHF. This chain connects TRBV19 to TRBJ1-5; the D is unclear. Per the germline V gene, CDR1 is LNHDA and CDR2 is SQIVND (reference sequence). This CDR3 comprises 14 residues. V was clipped by 4 bases and J by 3 bases, with 10 bases between them.

This sequence joins TRBV12-5 and TRBJ1-3; D not resolved. V was trimmed by 1 base and J by 2 bases, leaving 3 bases between them. Germline V CDR1 and CDR2: LGHNT, FRNRAP. The CDR3 consists of 13 residues. This CDR3 is CASGLGTGNTIYF. Here the CDR3 DNA reads TGTGCTAGTGGTTTGGGGACTGGAAACACCATATATTTT.

The chain couples TRBV5-5 to TRBJ2-7; D gene ambiguous. Trimming stripped 0 bases from V and 5 bases from J, with 9 bases between. Looked up from germline, CDR1 is SGHKS and CDR2 is YYEKEE (reference sequence). CDR3 length: 13 amino acids. CDR3 sequence reads: CASSLEAANEQYF. The CDR3 DNA is TGTGCCAGCAGCTTGGAGGCAGCCAACGAGCAGTACTTC.

This clone was seen only a few times. The genes are TRBV7-8 and TRBJ1-6; TRBD1 agrees at 9 bases. The CDR3 loop spans 15 amino acids. Unmatched junction bases numbered 12, after V lost 4 bases and J lost 14 bases. Germline CDR1 is SGHVS and CDR2 is FQNEAQ. The DNA of the CDR3 is TGTGCCAGCAGCTCCCCCACAGGGGGCCGTTTGGCCCTCCACTTT. It yields the protein CASSSPTGGRLALHF.

V usage is TRBV25-1 and J usage is TRBJ2-2, with D tentatively TRBD1 (5 bases). Germline V gene data show CDR1 as MGHDK and CDR2 as SYGVNS. This CDR3 comprises 16 residues. The ends were cut back, 4 bases at V and 2 bases at J, with 14 bases in the middle. Here the CDR3 DNA reads TGTGCCAGCAGTGCAACAGGTTATTCAAACACCGGGGAGCTGTTTTTT. Protein sequence: CASSATGYSNTGELFF.

The chain links TRBV7-9 to TRBJ2-7; D unresolved. The CDR3 has 12 residues. Germline CDR1 reads SEHNR; CDR2 reads FQNEAQ (reference sequence). The V and J ends lost 2 bases and 6 bases respectively, with 8 bases between them. CDR3: CASSLSAGEQYF. As DNA, the CDR3 is TGTGCCAGCAGCTTATCAGCCGGCGAGCAGTACTTC.